A single sample is the source of the 26 T cell receptor beta chains below, sequenced in a study of blood T cell repertoires in COVID-19 (dated by TCRdb to the early 2020s). The library was produced with the immunoSEQ multiplex PCR assay. Entries here come from immuneACCESS through TCRdb and include only in-frame sequences with V and J called. Some clones fail to appear in such tables; in the studies checked, an unresolved V gene covers under half of the shortfall, and the cause of the remainder is unknown. The sample table holds fewer than 120,000 clones, of which around 79% were seen once. The top ten constitute 15% to 20% of the sample. The sequenced sample consisted of peripheral blood. The receptors here all came from a woman of 80 years or more with active or convalescent COVID-19.

The chain employs TRBV4-3 and TRBJ2-7; tentatively, D is TRBD2 (6 bases). The CDR3 totals 13 residues. The ends were cut back, 1 base at V and 3 bases at J, with 7 bases in the middle. CDR1 LGHNA and CDR2 YSLEER come from the germline V gene. The CDR3 nucleotides read TGCGCCAGCAGCCAAGGGAGGGTCTACGAGCAGTACTTC. This translates into CASSQGRVYEQYF.

This chain uses TRBV5-1 with TRBJ2-7; 9 bases agree with TRBD1. This CDR3 region has 17 residues. The trim removed 2 bases at V and 1 base at J, leaving 10 bases unmatched. Per the germline V gene, CDR1 is SGHRS and CDR2 is YFSETQ. The CDR3 region has the DNA TGCGCCAGCAGCTTCGGGACAGGGAGATCCTTGTCCTACGAGCAGTACTTC. This translates into CASSFGTGRSLSYEQYF.

The CDR3 DNA reads as TGTGCCAGTAGTACTAGGGTGGGACATCACTCTGGGGCCAACGTCCTGACTTTC. Its protein product is CASSTRVGHHSGANVLTF. This sequence joins TRBV19 and TRBJ2-6; D is perhaps TRBD1 (6 bases). In germline, CDR1 is LNHDA, CDR2 SQIVND (reference sequence). Trimming took 4 bases from V and 0 from J, leaving 16 bases between them. This CDR3 region has 18 residues. Looking up the rest from reference TRBV19 and TRBJ2-6 gives the full variable domain: DGGITQSPKYLFRKEGQNVTLSCEQNLNHDAMYWYRQDPGQGLRLIYYSQIVNDFQKGDIAEGYSVSREKKESFPLTVTSAQKNPTAFYLCASSTRVGHHSGANVLTFGAGSRLTVL.

The chain recombines TRBV11-3 with TRBJ1-4; D not certain. From germline, CDR1 is SGHNT and CDR2 YENEEA. V lost 2 bases and J 2 bases, leaving 12 bases between the germline ends. The CDR3 is made up of 16 amino acids. The chain's CDR3 is CASSLPWERTNEKLFF. CDR3 nucleotide sequence: TGTGCCAGCAGCTTACCCTGGGAGAGGACTAATGAAAAACTGTTTTTT.

The chain combines TRBV15 with TRBJ2-2, with a tentative D call TRBD2 (6 bases). The CDR3 spans 15 residues. Deletions cut 3 bases from V and 2 bases from J, with 10 bases between. Germline V gene data show CDR1 as LNHNV and CDR2 as YYDKDF (reference sequence). The CDR3 region is CATSRGGYNTGELFF. CDR3 nucleotide sequence: TGTGCCACCAGCAGGGGGGGATACAACACCGGGGAGCTGTTTTTT. The full variable domain, completed using reference TRBV15 and TRBJ2-2, is DAMVIQNPRYQVTQFGKPVTLSCSQTLNHNVMYWYQQKSSQAPKLLFHYYDKDFNNEADTPDNFQSRRPNTSFCFLDIRSPGLGDTAMYLCATSRGGYNTGELFFGEGSRLTVL.

V and J are TRBV20-1 and TRBJ1-4; D remains ambiguous. Trimming removed 3 bases at V and 5 bases at J, with 10 bases between. The CDR3 consists of 13 residues. Germline CDR1 and CDR2: DFQATT and SNEGSKA (reference sequence). The CDR3 DNA is TGCAGTGCTAGTTCGGGGTGGAATGAAAAACTGTTTTTT. Amino acid sequence: CSASSGWNEKLFF.

The rearrangement links TRBV11-2 to TRBJ1-2; D not resolved. Germline values: CDR1 SGHAT, CDR2 FQNNGV. The CDR3 covers 13 residues. Trimming pared 5 bases from V and 0 bases from J, leaving 7 bases between. CDR3 nucleotides: TGTGCCAGCAGCCCATCCCCTAACTATGGCTACACCTTC. It translates to CASSPSPNYGYTF.

The table lists this clone with a count of one. The rearrangement joins TRBV7-2 to TRBJ2-3; D call uncertain. Looked up from germline, CDR1 is SGHTA and CDR2 is FQGNSA. This CDR3 has 15 amino acids. V was shortened by 2 bases and J by 0 bases, with 9 bases between the two germline ends. The CDR3 DNA sequence: TGTGCCAGCAGCTTACGTCGGTCTAGCACAGATACGCAGTATTTT. Its translation is CASSLRRSSTDTQYF.

The chain couples TRBV28 to TRBJ2-7; D not certain. Germline CDR1 MDHEN, CDR2 SYDVKM. Trimming took 7 bases from V and 0 from J, leaving 13 bases between them. The length of the CDR3 is 14 residues. The CDR3 loop is CASNGPGHSYEQYF. Here the CDR3 DNA reads TGTGCCAGCAATGGGCCAGGCCACTCCTACGAGCAGTACTTC.

The rearrangement uses TRBV19 and TRBJ1-2, with TRBD1 matching over 9 bases. Losses at the gene ends were 4 bases for V and 8 bases for J; bases not matched to a gene: 11. This CDR3 is built from 15 residues. Germline V gene data show CDR1 as LNHDA and CDR2 as SQIVND (reference sequence). This chain's CDR3 is CASSTGQGNPSGYTF. As DNA, the CDR3 is TGTGCCAGTAGTACGGGACAGGGAAACCCTTCGGGCTACACCTTC.

This clone has a single count. This chain connects TRBV19 to TRBJ2-1; 9 positions match TRBD1. Germline loops: CDR1 LNHDA, CDR2 SQIVND (reference sequence). With 2 bases clipped from V and 2 bases from J, the junction kept 7 bases outside the gene matches. The length of the CDR3 is 17 residues. The CDR3 coding sequence is TGTGCCAGTAGTATAACCGGGACAGGGTCAACCTACAATGAGCAGTTCTTC. Translating it yields CASSITGTGSTYNEQFF.

The chain employs TRBV5-4 and TRBJ1-3; 7 bases map to TRBD1. The germline V gene encodes CDR1 SGHNT and CDR2 YYREEE (reference sequence). Trimming cost V 2 bases and J 4 bases; bases outside gene matches: 3. The CDR3 is 14 amino acids. The CDR3 DNA sequence: TGTGCCAGCAGCTTACAGGGGTACGGAAACACCATATATTTT. Its translation is CASSLQGYGNTIYF.

This clone was counted a few times. The V gene is TRBV18, the J gene TRBJ1-1; 11 positions agree with TRBD1. The junction had 9 bases not matched to a gene; V was cut back by 3 bases and J by 6 bases. Per the germline V gene, CDR1 is KGHSH and CDR2 is LQKENI. The CDR3 sequence is 16 residues long. DNA for the CDR3: TGTGCCAGCTCACCCCGGGACAGGGGGAAAGGGCCTGAAGCTTTCTTT. Amino acid sequence: CASSPRDRGKGPEAFF.

The CDR3 protein is CASSEDAWLAGGYEQYF. Here the CDR3 DNA reads TGTGCCAGCAGTGAAGATGCGTGGCTAGCGGGGGGCTACGAGCAGTACTTC. The V call is TRBV6-1, the J call TRBJ2-7; 11 nucleotides agree with TRBD2. This CDR3 region has 17 residues. The junction had 8 bases not matched to a gene; V was cut back by 1 base and J by 3 bases. CDR1 and CDR2 from the germline V gene are MNHNS and SASEGT.

V gene TRBV28 combines with J gene TRBJ1-2, with TRBD1 matching over 10 bases. Germline CDR1 is MDHEN and CDR2 is SYDVKM. This CDR3 contains 17 residues. Unmatched junction bases numbered 12, after V lost 2 bases and J lost 6 bases. Here the CDR3 DNA reads TGTGCCAGCAGTTTACACGCGAGGACAGGGGGAAATCATGGCTACACCTTC. This codes for CASSLHARTGGNHGYTF.

The gene calls are TRBV10-3 and TRBJ1-1, with D perhaps TRBD1 (6 bases). Germline CDR1 ENHRY, CDR2 SYGVKD. The germline V and J ends were trimmed by 7 bases and 1 base, with 19 bases remaining between them. The CDR3 is made up of 16 amino acids. The DNA for the CDR3 is TGTGCCATCACCCCATCGGAACAGGGACCGAACACTGAAGCTTTCTTT. It specifies CAITPSEQGPNTEAFF.

The J gene is TRBJ1-1, the V gene TRBV9; a possible D gene is TRBD1 (5 bases). This CDR3 is built from 14 residues. CDR1 and CDR2 (germline): SGDLS, YYNGEE. Trimming took 2 bases from V and 7 from J, leaving 15 bases between them. DNA for the CDR3: TGTGCCAGCAGCGTCCACCTGGGGGGGGTTGAAGCTTTCTTT. Its translation is CASSVHLGGVEAFF.

The chain recombines TRBV28 with TRBJ1-1; no reliable D call. The germline V gene encodes CDR1 MDHEN and CDR2 SYDVKM. V lost 0 bases and J 4 bases, leaving 12 bases between the germline ends. The CDR3 runs to 15 residues. DNA of the CDR3: TGTGCCAGCAGTTTATGGGACCGGGGTACCACTGAAGCTTTCTTT. Its translation is CASSLWDRGTTEAFF.

The J gene is TRBJ2-1, the V gene TRBV18; the D gene is possibly TRBD1 (5 bases). Germline values: CDR1 KGHSH, CDR2 LQKENI. The length of the CDR3 is 14 residues. V lost 6 bases and J lost 2, with 11 bases in between. Here the CDR3 reads CASSSQGTYNEQFF. In DNA form, the CDR3 reads TGTGCCAGCTCCAGTCAGGGTACCTACAATGAGCAGTTCTTC.

The V call is TRBV12-3 or TRBV12-4, the J call TRBJ2-5; D perhaps matches TRBD2 (5 bases). The CDR3 sequence is 13 residues long. V dropped 6 bases and J dropped 4 bases, with 12 bases sitting between them. CDR3: CASSPWAGETQYF. Written as DNA, the CDR3 is TGTGCCAGCAGCCCGTGGGCGGGAGAGACCCAGTACTTC.

This clone showed up just a few times. This sequence joins TRBV5-4 and TRBJ1-2; 7 bases are shared with TRBD1. Germline CDR1 reads SGHNT; CDR2 reads YYREEE (reference sequence). Trimming cost V 3 bases and J 8 bases; bases outside gene matches: 13. CDR3 length equals 15 residues. In DNA, the CDR3 is TGTGCCAGCAGCTCCCGGGGCAGGGGGTTGGAGGGCTACACCTTC. It translates to CASSSRGRGLEGYTF.

The chain joins TRBV4-1 to TRBJ2-1; TRBD1 agrees at 9 bases. Germline values: CDR1 MGHRA, CDR2 YSYEKL. V trimming: 4 bases; J trimming: 4 bases; junction bases outside the gene matches: 2. The CDR3 sequence is 14 residues long. This CDR3 is CASSPGTGYNEQFF. CDR3 nucleotides: TGCGCCAGCAGCCCCGGGACAGGGTACAATGAGCAGTTCTTC.

This clone has just one count. The chain employs TRBV2 and TRBJ2-7; TRBD2 is a possible D gene (6 bases). The CDR3 is made up of 14 amino acids. CDR1 and CDR2 from the germline V gene are SNHLY and FYNNEI. Trimming cost V 3 bases and J 2 bases, with 11 bases left between them. CDR3 sequence (DNA): TGTGCCAGCAGTGACCAGCGGGCCGCCTACGAGCAGTACTTC. Its translation: CASSDQRAAYEQYF.

The chain uses TRBV25-1 and TRBJ2-5; 8 nucleotides align to TRBD1. Germline V lookup: CDR1 MGHDK, CDR2 SYGVNS. Trimming cost V 8 bases and J 5 bases; bases outside gene matches: 16. CDR3 length equals 16 residues. The CDR3 loop reads CASARYKTGDLETQYF. The CDR3 DNA reads TGTGCCAGCGCAAGATACAAGACAGGGGATTTGGAGACCCAGTACTTC.

This chain links TRBV5-4 with TRBJ2-2, with 7 bases fitting TRBD1. The V and J ends lost 4 bases and 6 bases, in that order; junction bases with no gene match: 6. Germline lookup yields CDR1 SGHNT and CDR2 YYREEE (reference sequence). The CDR3 extends over 14 amino acids. The CDR3 nucleotides are TGTGCCAGCAGCCGGGGACAGAATGCCGGGGAGCTGTTTTTT. Its protein product is CASSRGQNAGELFF.

The V gene is TRBV5-6, the J gene TRBJ1-2, with D possibly being TRBD1 (5 bases). V was clipped by 5 bases and J by 13 bases, with 15 bases between them. CDR3 size: 11 residues. Germline CDR1 SGHDT, CDR2 YYEEEE. CDR3 DNA sequence: TGTGCCAGCAGGTCGGGTGGGGCTAGCACCTTC. Protein: CASRSGGASTF. Combining the CDR3 with reference TRBV5-6 and TRBJ1-2 gives the whole variable domain DAGVTQSPTHLIKTRGQQVTLRCSPKSGHDTVSWYQQALGQGPQFIFQYYEEEERQRGNFPDRFSGHQFPNYSSELNVNALLLGDSALYLCASRSGGASTFGSGTRLTVV.